This T cell receptor beta chain was sequenced in a study of T cell repertoires in cytomegalovirus infection. At the level of the study: Through public TCR beta signatures, both CMV infection and matching HLA type were indicated.

TCRdb called the reads again in MiXCR, with one record for every CDR3 protein. The sample has 200,000 or so distinct CDR3 sequences, 28% seen once. This clonotype appeared a few times. The clonotype originates from a human donor in good health (CMV status not recorded). Some clones in this sample may be carry-over from other donors' samples. The specimen sequenced was PBMCs.

The CDR3 coding sequence is TGCAGTGTTCGGAGGACAGGGCGAACTGAAGCTTTCTTT. Its translation is CSVRRTGRTEAFF. This chain uses TRBV20-1 with TRBJ1-1; 8 bases line up with TRBD1. The V segment lost 7 bases and the J segment 5 bases; nucleotides outside the gene matches: 9. The germline CDR1 and CDR2 sequences are DFQATT and SNEGSKA (reference sequence). The CDR3 runs to 13 residues.